The clone carrying this T cell receptor beta chain has a handful of counts. Antigen unknown. CDR3 length: 13 residues. With 8 bases removed from V and 2 bases from J, the gap between germline ends came to 12 bases. Germline loops: CDR1 MDHEN, CDR2 SYDVKM. Libraries from naive CD8 cells were generated from about 20,000 to 1,000,000 sorted cells (with 10%, 30% or 50% RNA). When naive CD8 T cells were sorted, they were gated as CD8+CD4-CCR7+CD45RA+. This record comes from a study of molecular identifiers for immune sequencing clone quantification. TCRdb redid the calling of the PCR reads with MiXCR, one entry per CDR3 protein. The sample lists around 460,000 distinct CDR3 sequences, around 23% occurring once. Whole-study results and caveats: Reportedly, one cell's Jurkat TCR RNA was detected within one million naive CD8 cells. Molecules of identical TCR sharing a barcode could underestimate highly expanded clone sizes.

The receptor comes from a human donor in good health. Some libraries in this study had Jurkat cell RNA spiked in. V usage is TRBV28 and J usage is TRBJ2-5; D is unclear. The sequencing input was naive CD8+ T cells from blood, with Jurkat cell RNA spiked in. Subset described: FACS-sorted CD8+CD4-CCR7+CD45RA+ naive T cells. The CDR3 DNA sequence: TGTGCCAGCGGGTATATGGGGCAAGAGACCCAGTACTTC. Protein sequence: CASGYMGQETQYF.